These T cell receptor beta chains were read from a single sample in a study of T cell responses to AZD1222 COVID-19 vaccine. Method: immunoSEQ multiplex PCR; TCRdb's copy keeps in-frame clones and lacks some. The sample carries about 160,000 clones, around nine tenths recorded once. Source: peripheral blood, taken 28 days after the second AZD1222 dose. Source of these receptors: an adult who received the AZD1222 COVID-19 vaccine. The CDR3 runs from the conserved cysteine through the conserved F or W. The D gene is left open where the match is weak. Rows give clone size only sometimes, using once, few, many, or a class for an expanded clone.

J,length,size,V,D,DNA,CDR3
TRBJ2-7,14,NA,TRBV10-2,NA,TGCGCCAGCAGTGAGTATCGCACTAGCCGCGAGCAGTACTTC,CASSEYRTSREQYF
TRBJ2-7,14,NA,TRBV6-5,NA,TGTGCCAGCAGTACAATACAGGGTGGATACGAGCAGTACTTC,CASSTIQGGYEQYF
TRBJ2-3,13,NA,TRBV4-3,NA,TGCGCCAGCAGCCAAGAGAGGAAGGGTATGCAGTATTTT,CASSQERKGMQYF
TRBJ2-1,15,NA,TRBV9,TRBD1,TGTGCCAGCAGCGCTCCGGGACAGGCGTACAATGAGCAGTTCTTC,CASSAPGQAYNEQFF
TRBJ2-2,15,once,TRBV6-5,NA,TGTGCCAGCAGGAGGGGAGGAACGAACACCGGGGAGCTGTTTTTT,CASRRGGTNTGELFF
TRBJ2-1,16,NA,TRBV5-1,NA,TGCGCCAGCAGCTTGATCACGGGACGGGGGAACAATGAGCAGTTCTTC,CASSLITGRGNNEQFF
TRBJ1-2,15,NA,TRBV7-9,TRBD1,TGTGCCAGCAGTATAGGGACAGGGACTAACTATGGCTACACCTTC,CASSIGTGTNYGYTF
TRBJ2-1,14,once,TRBV5-1,TRBD2,TGCGCCAGCAGCTCCGGACTAGCGAGCAATGAGCAGTTCTTC,CASSSGLASNEQFF
TRBJ1-2,15,NA,TRBV2,TRBD1,TGTGCCAGCAGAGCTCGGACAGGGGGGAACTATGGCTACACCTTC,CASRARTGGNYGYTF
TRBJ2-2,15,once,TRBV7-8,NA,TGTGCCAGCAGCTTGGGACAAACGAACACCGGGGAGCTGTTTTTT,CASSLGQTNTGELFF
TRBJ2-1,15,NA,TRBV7-3,NA,TGTGCCAGCAGCTCACAGATCGGGGCTTACAATGAGCAGTTCTTC,CASSSQIGAYNEQFF
TRBJ1-1,14,NA,TRBV4-3,NA,TGCGCCAGCAGCCAGTCGATAGGGAACGCTGAAGCTTTCTTT,CASSQSIGNAEAFF
TRBJ1-5,13,once,TRBV19,TRBD1,TGTGCCAGTAGTATGGAAGGGGGCCTAGCCCAGCATTTT,CASSMEGGLAQHF
TRBJ1-1,14,NA,TRBV10-1,NA,TGCGCCAGCAGTGAAGGTGGGCTGAACACTGAAGCTTTCTTT,CASSEGGLNTEAFF
TRBJ1-1,13,NA,TRBV9,NA,TGTGCCAGCAGTCTGTTGGGGAACACTGAAGCTTTCTTT,CASSLLGNTEAFF
TRBJ2-7,13,NA,TRBV29-1,TRBD2,TGCAGCGTTGAAACTAGCGGGGCCTACGAGCAGTACTTC,CSVETSGAYEQYF
TRBJ1-1,12,NA,TRBV29-1,NA,TGCAGCGTTGTCGGGGGTTTAGGTGAAGCTTTCTTT,CSVVGGLGEAFF
TRBJ1-3,14,NA,TRBV3-1/TRBV3-2,NA,TGTGCCAGCAGCCATCCCTTCCTGCGAAACACCATATATTTT,CASSHPFLRNTIYF
TRBJ1-2,14,NA,TRBV19,NA,TGTGCCAGTAGTATAGATCCGCCGGCCTATGGCTACACCTTC,CASSIDPPAYGYTF
TRBJ1-1,13,NA,TRBV7-9,NA,TGTGCCAGCAGCCCAACGATTGATCCTGAAGCTTTCTTT,CASSPTIDPEAFF
TRBJ1-1,12,NA,TRBV30,NA,TGTGCCTGGAGTGCGGGTCGGGGGCAAGCTTTCTTT,CAWSAGRGQAFF
TRBJ2-2,14,NA,TRBV14,TRBD1,TGTGCCAGCACACGGACAGGGCGAGCCGGGGAGCTGTTTTTT,CASTRTGRAGELFF
TRBJ2-1,16,NA,TRBV7-9,NA,TGTGCCAGCAGCCGATTTTCTTTACCCGAACAGGGTGAGCAGTTCTTC,CASSRFSLPEQGEQFF
TRBJ2-3,14,NA,TRBV5-1,TRBD2,TGCGCCAGCTGTACTAGCGGGGTGGCAGATACGCAGTATTTT,CASCTSGVADTQYF
TRBJ2-5,16,NA,TRBV4-1,NA,TGCGCCAGCAGCCAATACAAGGGGGGCCCTCAAGAGACCCAGTACTTC,CASSQYKGGPQETQYF
TRBJ2-7,11,NA,TRBV6-5,NA,TGTGCCAGCAGGGAGATCTACGAGCAGTACTTC,CASREIYEQYF
TRBJ1-2,15,NA,TRBV7-9,NA,TGTGCCAGCAGCTTAGTAGGTTCGGGGGACTATGGCTACACCTTC,CASSLVGSGDYGYTF
TRBJ2-1,16,once,TRBV10-1,TRBD2,TGCGCCAGCAGCGACGGACTAGCGGGGGGAATTAATGAGCAGTTCTTC,CASSDGLAGGINEQFF
TRBJ1-5,16,NA,TRBV9,TRBD1,TGTGCCAGCAGCGTAGGACAGGGGCATAGCAATCAGCCCCAGCATTTT,CASSVGQGHSNQPQHF
TRBJ1-4,12,NA,TRBV30,TRBD1,TGTGCCTGGAGCGGGACAGGGGGAAAACTGTTTTTT,CAWSGTGGKLFF
TRBJ1-1,15,once,TRBV5-4,TRBD1,TGTGCCAGCAGCGCGGGACAGGGGTCGAACACTGAAGCTTTCTTT,CASSAGQGSNTEAFF
TRBJ1-2,17,once,TRBV6-2/TRBV6-3,NA,TGTGCCAGCAGTTTTCTCCCCCTCGGGGGTGATCCCTATGGCTACACCTTC,CASSFLPLGGDPYGYTF
TRBJ2-7,15,NA,TRBV18,NA,TGTGCCAGCTCTCAATACTCTGGGACACCCTACGAGCAGTACTTC,CASSQYSGTPYEQYF
TRBJ2-1,20,NA,TRBV7-3,TRBD2,TGTGCCAGCAGCTTAGGTTATCCGACTAGCGGGGGGGCCCCCTACAATGAGCAGTTCTTC,CASSLGYPTSGGAPYNEQFF
TRBJ1-3,12,NA,TRBV16,NA,TGTGCCAGCAGACAACAGGGAAACACCATATATTTT,CASRQQGNTIYF
TRBJ2-2,13,NA,TRBV2,NA,TGTGCCAGCAGAATCCGACAGACCGGGGAGCTGTTTTTT,CASRIRQTGELFF
TRBJ1-1,17,NA,TRBV7-8,NA,TGTGCCAGCAGCTTAGGGGGTACGGGACACAAGAACACTGAAGCTTTCTTT,CASSLGGTGHKNTEAFF